These T cell receptor beta chains were read from a single sample in a study of blood T cell repertoires in COVID-19. TCRdb keeps only in-frame clones here, not all; method: immunoSEQ multiplex PCR. The data show around 340,000 clones, with roughly 89% seen just once and around 3.9% held by the top ten. The source material was peripheral blood. The receptors here all came from a woman aged 55-69 years with COVID-19, enrolled during active disease. Both conserved end residues are part of each CDR3. The D gene is left open where the match is weak.

len: 14; d_gene: -; j_gene: TRBJ2-1; v_gene: TRBV13; CDR3aa: CASSPRNGYNEQFF
len: 14; d_gene: TRBD1; j_gene: TRBJ1-5; v_gene: TRBV6-5; CDR3aa: CASSFDRGNQPQHF
len: 14; d_gene: TRBD2; j_gene: TRBJ2-1; v_gene: TRBV6-5; CDR3aa: CASLAGGSYNEQFF
len: 18; d_gene: TRBD2; j_gene: TRBJ2-7; v_gene: TRBV5-6; CDR3aa: CASSPRTSGGHPPGEQYF
len: 18; d_gene: TRBD2; j_gene: TRBJ2-2; v_gene: TRBV7-3; CDR3aa: CASSPFPSGGANTGELFF
len: 16; d_gene: TRBD1; j_gene: TRBJ1-6; v_gene: TRBV28; CDR3aa: CASSSGTGALGSPLHF
len: 18; d_gene: TRBD1; j_gene: TRBJ1-5; v_gene: TRBV19; CDR3aa: CASSSGTGALRGAQPQHF
len: 14; d_gene: TRBD2; j_gene: TRBJ2-3; v_gene: TRBV3-1/TRBV3-2; CDR3aa: CASSQAGGPDTQYF
len: 19; d_gene: -; j_gene: TRBJ2-4; v_gene: TRBV10-1; CDR3aa: CASSTSLGGQNLAKNIQYF
len: 17; d_gene: TRBD2; j_gene: TRBJ2-3; v_gene: TRBV7-9; CDR3aa: CASSPWRLAGARDTQYF
len: 14; d_gene: -; j_gene: TRBJ2-7; v_gene: TRBV5-4; CDR3aa: CASSLVGEGYEQYF
len: 14; d_gene: -; j_gene: TRBJ1-1; v_gene: TRBV28; CDR3aa: CASSSDRQNTEAFF
len: 16; d_gene: TRBD1; j_gene: TRBJ1-6; v_gene: TRBV19; CDR3aa: CASSTGRQGVNSPLHF
len: 15; d_gene: TRBD1; j_gene: TRBJ1-1; v_gene: TRBV6-1; CDR3aa: CASSEAAGGNTEAFF
len: 15; d_gene: -; j_gene: TRBJ1-3; v_gene: TRBV18; CDR3aa: CASSPTDSSGNTIYF
len: 15; d_gene: -; j_gene: TRBJ2-7; v_gene: TRBV5-1; CDR3aa: CASSKTGQLAYEQYF
len: 12; d_gene: -; j_gene: TRBJ1-2; v_gene: TRBV2; CDR3aa: CASSEVRVGYTF
len: 13; d_gene: TRBD1; j_gene: TRBJ2-1; v_gene: TRBV2; CDR3aa: CAPGGTGSNEQFF
len: 14; d_gene: -; j_gene: TRBJ2-3; v_gene: TRBV5-1; CDR3aa: CASSSSGFQDTQYF
len: 15; d_gene: TRBD1; j_gene: TRBJ1-2; v_gene: TRBV12-5; CDR3aa: CASGLGTGGRTGYTF